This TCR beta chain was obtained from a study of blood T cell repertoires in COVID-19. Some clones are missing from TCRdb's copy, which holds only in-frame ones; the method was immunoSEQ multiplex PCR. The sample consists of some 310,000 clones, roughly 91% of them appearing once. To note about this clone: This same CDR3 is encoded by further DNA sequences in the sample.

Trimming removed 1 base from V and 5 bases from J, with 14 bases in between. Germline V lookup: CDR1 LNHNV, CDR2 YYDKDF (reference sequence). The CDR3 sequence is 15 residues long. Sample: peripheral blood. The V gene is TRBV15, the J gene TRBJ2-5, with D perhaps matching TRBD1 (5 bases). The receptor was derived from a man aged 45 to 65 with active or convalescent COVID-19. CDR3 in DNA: TGTGCCACCAGCAGAGTTCAGGGTCAGGAGGAGACCCAGTACTTC. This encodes CATSRVQGQEETQYF.